A selection of T cell receptor beta chains follows, all from one sample in a study of shared clonotypes between healthy human individuals. Some clones are missing from TCRdb's copy, which holds only in-frame ones; the method was immunoSEQ multiplex PCR. Here the sample spans about 580,000 clones, roughly 98% being singletons. The sequencing sample was made of naive CD8+ T cells sorted from blood. The source of these receptors is a man aged 25-45 years in good health. The CDR3 runs from the conserved cysteine through the conserved F or W. Fields, in order: clone size, CDR3 length, D gene, V gene, J gene, CDR3 DNA, CDR3 protein. The D gene is left open where the match is weak. Size values are once, few and many counts, or a class for expanded clones, and some rows have none.

>-|15|-|TRBV15|TRBJ2-3
TGTGCCACCAGCCGAGGGGAGAGCAGCACAGATACGCAGTATTTT
CATSRGESSTDTQYF
>once|15|TRBD1|TRBV6-1|TRBJ1-1
TGTGCCAGCAGTGAAGCGTGGACAGGGGTCCCTGAAGCTTTCTTT
CASSEAWTGVPEAFF
>-|15|-|TRBV4-3|TRBJ1-1
TGCGCCAGCAGCCAAGTTGATCAGGGGAACACTGAAGCTTTCTTT
CASSQVDQGNTEAFF
>once|15|TRBD1|TRBV28|TRBJ2-5
TGTGCCAGCAGCCGAGGGACAGAAAAACAAGAGACCCAGTACTTC
CASSRGTEKQETQYF
>-|15|TRBD2|TRBV4-3|TRBJ2-1
TGCGCCAGCAGCCAAGATGCGGGAGTCCTCAATGAGCAGTTCTTC
CASSQDAGVLNEQFF
>-|13|-|TRBV7-2|TRBJ2-7
TGTGCCAGCAGCTTAGGAACCCTCTACGAGCAGTACTTC
CASSLGTLYEQYF
>-|16|TRBD1|TRBV6-6|TRBJ2-7
TGTGCCAGCAGTTACTTAGGGGACAGGGTAATCTACGAGCAGTACTTC
CASSYLGDRVIYEQYF
>-|13|-|TRBV9|TRBJ2-5
TGTGCCAGCAGCGTAGGGACAGTTGAGACCCAGTACTTC
CASSVGTVETQYF
>-|13|TRBD2|TRBV29-1|TRBJ2-7
TGCAGCGTTGCTGGCGGGAGCTTTAGCGAGCAGTACTTC
CSVAGGSFSEQYF
>-|14|-|TRBV5-6|TRBJ2-3
TGTGCCAGCAGCAATAGCGAGCACACAGATACGCAGTATTTT
CASSNSEHTDTQYF
>-|21|TRBD1|TRBV15|TRBJ1-5
TGTGCCACCAGCAGAGTAGGGCAGTACAGCCCCGGGACAGGGGATTATCAGCCCCAGCATTTT
CATSRVGQYSPGTGDYQPQHF
>-|13|-|TRBV5-4|TRBJ2-3
TGTGCCAGCAGCTTGGAACGTGCAGATACGCAGTATTTT
CASSLERADTQYF
>-|15|TRBD1|TRBV4-1|TRBJ2-7
TGCGCCAGCAGCCATAGCGACAGGGGGCGATACGAGCAGTACTTC
CASSHSDRGRYEQYF
>-|12|-|TRBV25-1|TRBJ2-3
TGTGCCAGCAGTCTAGGACCGGATACGCAGTATTTT
CASSLGPDTQYF